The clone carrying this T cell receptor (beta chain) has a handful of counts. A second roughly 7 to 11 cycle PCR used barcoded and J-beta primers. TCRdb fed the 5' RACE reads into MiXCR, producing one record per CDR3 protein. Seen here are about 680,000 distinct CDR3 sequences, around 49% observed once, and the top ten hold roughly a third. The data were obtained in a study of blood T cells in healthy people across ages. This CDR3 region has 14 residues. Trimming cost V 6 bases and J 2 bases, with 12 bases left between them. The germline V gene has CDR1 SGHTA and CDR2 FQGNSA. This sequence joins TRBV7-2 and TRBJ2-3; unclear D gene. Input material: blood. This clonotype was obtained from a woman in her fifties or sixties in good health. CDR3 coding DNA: TGTGCCAGCAGTTTTGGTCTTTCCACAGATACGCAGTATTTT. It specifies CASSFGLSTDTQYF.